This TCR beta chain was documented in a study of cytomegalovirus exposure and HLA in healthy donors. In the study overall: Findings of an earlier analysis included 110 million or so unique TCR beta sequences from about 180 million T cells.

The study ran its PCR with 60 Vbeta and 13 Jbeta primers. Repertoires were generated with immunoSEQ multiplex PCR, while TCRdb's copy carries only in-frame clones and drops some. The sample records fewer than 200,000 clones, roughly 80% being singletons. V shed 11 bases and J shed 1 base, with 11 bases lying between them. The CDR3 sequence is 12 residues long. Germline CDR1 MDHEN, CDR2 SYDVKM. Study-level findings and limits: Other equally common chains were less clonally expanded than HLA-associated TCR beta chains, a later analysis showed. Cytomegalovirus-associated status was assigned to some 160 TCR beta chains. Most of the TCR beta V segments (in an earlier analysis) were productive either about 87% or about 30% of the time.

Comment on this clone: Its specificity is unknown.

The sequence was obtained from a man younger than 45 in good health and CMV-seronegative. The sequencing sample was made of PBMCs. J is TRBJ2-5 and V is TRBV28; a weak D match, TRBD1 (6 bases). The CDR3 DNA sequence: TGTGCCTCCGGACAGCTCCAAGAGACCCAGTACTTC. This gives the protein CASGQLQETQYF.